This T cell receptor (beta chain) was retrieved from a study of neurological immune-mediated disorders. Concerning this clonotype itself: Antigen: not known.

The cDNA was synthesized by 5'RACE incorporating 10-nucleotide random UMIs. TCRdb reprocessed the 5' RACE reads with MiXCR, giving one entry per CDR3 protein. The profile shows tens of thousands of distinct CDR3 sequences, 13% to 15% of them singletons. CDR1 SGHTA and CDR2 FQGNSA come from the germline V gene. Between the trimmed V and J ends, which lost 3 bases and 12 bases, there was a span of 18 bases. This CDR3 has 14 residues. Points from the study as a whole: HTLV-1-associated myelopathy had the most TCR clonal expansion, while multiple sclerosis had the least, a level that fell below healthy controls.

The sequenced sample was PBMCs. The chain carries TRBV7-2 and TRBJ2-1; tentatively, D is TRBD2 (6 bases). This clonotype originated in a woman in her 50s with HTLV-1-associated myelopathy (HAM/TSP). The CDR3 DNA is TGTGCCAGCAGCTTTGGTAGCGGAGTGGATGTGCAGTTCTTC. This encodes CASSFGSGVDVQFF.